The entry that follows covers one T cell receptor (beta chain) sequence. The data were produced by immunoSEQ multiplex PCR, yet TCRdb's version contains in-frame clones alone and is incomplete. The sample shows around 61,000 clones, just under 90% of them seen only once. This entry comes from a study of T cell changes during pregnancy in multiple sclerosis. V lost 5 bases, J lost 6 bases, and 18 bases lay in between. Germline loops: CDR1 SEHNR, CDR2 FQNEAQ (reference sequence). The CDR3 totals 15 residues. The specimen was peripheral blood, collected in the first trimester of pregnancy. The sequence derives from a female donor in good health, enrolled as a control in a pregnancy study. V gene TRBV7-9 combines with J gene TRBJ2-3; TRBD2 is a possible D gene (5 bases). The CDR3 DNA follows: TGTGCCAGCAGCCCCTCGGCGGTTACGGGGGATACGCAGTATTTT. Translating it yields CASSPSAVTGDTQYF. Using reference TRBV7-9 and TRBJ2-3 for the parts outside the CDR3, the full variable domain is DTGVSQNPRHKITKRGQNVTFRCDPISEHNRLYWYRQTLGQGPEFLTYFQNEAQLEKSRLLSDRFSAERPKGSFSTLEIQRTEQGDSAMYLCASSPSAVTGDTQYFGPGTRLTVL.